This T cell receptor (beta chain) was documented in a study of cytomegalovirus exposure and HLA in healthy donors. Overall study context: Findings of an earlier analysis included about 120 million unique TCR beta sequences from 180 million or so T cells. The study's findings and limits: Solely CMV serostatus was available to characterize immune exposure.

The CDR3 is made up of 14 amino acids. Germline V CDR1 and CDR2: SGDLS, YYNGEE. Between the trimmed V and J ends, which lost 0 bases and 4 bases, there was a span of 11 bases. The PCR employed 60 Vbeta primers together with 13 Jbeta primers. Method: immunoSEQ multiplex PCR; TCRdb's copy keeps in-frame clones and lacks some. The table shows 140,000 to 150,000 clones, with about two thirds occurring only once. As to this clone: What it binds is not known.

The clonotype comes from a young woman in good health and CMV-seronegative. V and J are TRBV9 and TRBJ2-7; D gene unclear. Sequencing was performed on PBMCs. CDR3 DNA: TGTGCCAGCAGCGTAGACAGCAGGAAGTACGAGCAGTACTTC. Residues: CASSVDSRKYEQYF. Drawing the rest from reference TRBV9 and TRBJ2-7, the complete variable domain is DSGVTQTPKHLITATGQRVTLRCSPRSGDLSVYWYQQSLDQGLQFLIQYYNGEERAKGNILERFSAQQFPDLHSELNLSSLELGDSALYFCASSVDSRKYEQYFGPGTRLTVT.